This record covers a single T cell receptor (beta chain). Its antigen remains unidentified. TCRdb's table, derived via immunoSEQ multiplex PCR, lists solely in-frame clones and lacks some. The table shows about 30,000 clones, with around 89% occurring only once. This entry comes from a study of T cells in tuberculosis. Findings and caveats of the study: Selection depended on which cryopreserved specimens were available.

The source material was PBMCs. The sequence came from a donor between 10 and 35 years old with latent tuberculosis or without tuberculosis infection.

The CDR3 reads CASTRQGARSPLHF. The CDR3 DNA follows: TGTGCCTCCACCCGGCAGGGGGCTCGATCACCCCTCCACTTT. The chain links TRBV6-1 to TRBJ1-6, with 8 bases aligning to TRBD1. This CDR3 is built from 14 residues. Trimming removed 11 bases from V and 10 bases from J; junction bases left unmatched: 13. Germline V gene data show CDR1 as MNHNS and CDR2 as SASEGT.